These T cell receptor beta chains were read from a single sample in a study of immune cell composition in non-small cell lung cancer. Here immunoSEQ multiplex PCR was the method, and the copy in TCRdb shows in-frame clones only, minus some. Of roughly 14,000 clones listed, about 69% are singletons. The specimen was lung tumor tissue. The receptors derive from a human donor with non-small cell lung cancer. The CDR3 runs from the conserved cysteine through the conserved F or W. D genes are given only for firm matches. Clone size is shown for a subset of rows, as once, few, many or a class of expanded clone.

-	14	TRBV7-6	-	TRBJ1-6	TGTGCCAGCAGCCCAACATATCAGAATTCACCCCTCCACTTT	CASSPTYQNSPLHF
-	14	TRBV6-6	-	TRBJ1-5	TGTGCCGCCGGAACAGGAGATAGCAATCAGCCCCAGCATTTT	CAAGTGDSNQPQHF
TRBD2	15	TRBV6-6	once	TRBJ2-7	TGTGCCAGCAGTTACCGCGGGACTAGCGGGGGTTTGGAGTACTTC	CASSYRGTSGGLEYF
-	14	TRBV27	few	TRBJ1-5	TGTGCCAGCAGTTCACAGGGTCGGAACCAGCCCCAGCATTTT	CASSSQGRNQPQHF
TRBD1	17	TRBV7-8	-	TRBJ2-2	TGTGCCAGCAGCTTAAAGCGATTAGGGGACAGTGTCGGGGAGCTGTTTTTT	CASSLKRLGDSVGELFF
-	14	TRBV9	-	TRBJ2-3	TGTGCCAGCAGCGTAGAGCCCGGCACAGATACGCAGTATTTT	CASSVEPGTDTQYF
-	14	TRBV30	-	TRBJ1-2	TGTGCCTTTGGAATGGCAGGGGTGTTCGGCGGCTACACCTTC	CAFGMAGVFGGYTF
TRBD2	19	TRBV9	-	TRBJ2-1	TGTGCCAGCAGCGCCCGCCCGGGACTAGCGGATTACTCCTACAATGAGCAGTTCTTC	CASSARPGLADYSYNEQFF
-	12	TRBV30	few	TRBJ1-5	TGTGCCTGGAGTGTATATCCCCGGCCCCAGCATTTT	CAWSVYPRPQHF
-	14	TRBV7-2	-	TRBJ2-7	TGTGCCAGCAGCTTCGGTCCCCGGGACTACGAGCAGTACTTC	CASSFGPRDYEQYF
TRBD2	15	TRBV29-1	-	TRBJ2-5	TGCAGCGTCCAAGTAGCGGGGGGGCTTCGAGAGACCCAGTACTTC	CSVQVAGGLRETQYF
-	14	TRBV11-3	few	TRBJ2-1	TGTGCCAGCAGCGCGAAGAGCTCCTACAATGAGCAGTTCTTC	CASSAKSSYNEQFF
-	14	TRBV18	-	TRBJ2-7	TGTGCCAGCTCACCAGAGGGCTCGGGCTACGAGCAGTACTTC	CASSPEGSGYEQYF
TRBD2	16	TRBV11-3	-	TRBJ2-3	TGTGCCAGCAGCTCACGGACTAGCGGAGGCACAGATACGCAGTATTTT	CASSSRTSGGTDTQYF
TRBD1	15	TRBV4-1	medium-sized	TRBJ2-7	TGCGCCAGCAGCCAACTACCCGGACAGGCCTACGAGCAGTACTTC	CASSQLPGQAYEQYF
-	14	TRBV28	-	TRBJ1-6	TGTGCCAGCAGCTCAACAGGCGCCGTATCACCCCTCCACTTT	CASSSTGAVSPLHF
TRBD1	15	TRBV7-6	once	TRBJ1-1	TGTGCCAGCAGCCCCCGGAGGACAGGGAACACTGAAGCTTTCTTT	CASSPRRTGNTEAFF
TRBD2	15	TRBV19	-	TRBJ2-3	TGTGCCAGTAGTATAGATGCGGGAGTCACAGATACGCAGTATTTT	CASSIDAGVTDTQYF
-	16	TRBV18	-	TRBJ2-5	TGTGCCAGCTCACCACTGGGAGGAACAGGAGGGGAGACCCAGTACTTC	CASSPLGGTGGETQYF
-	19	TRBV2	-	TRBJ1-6	TGTGCCAGCAGTGAAGTCAGTAGAACTCCGGGCTCCTATAATTCACCCCTCCACTTT	CASSEVSRTPGSYNSPLHF
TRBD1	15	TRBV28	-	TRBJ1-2	TGTGCCAGCAGTTTGACAGGGGGTAGTGGCTATGGCTACACCTTC	CASSLTGGSGYGYTF
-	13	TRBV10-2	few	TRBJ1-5	TGCGCCAGCAGTGATTACAGGAATCAGCCCCAGCATTTT	CASSDYRNQPQHF
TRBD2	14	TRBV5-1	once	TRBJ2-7	TGCGCCAGCAGCCCCCAGCGGGGGGTCTCCGAGCAGTACTTC	CASSPQRGVSEQYF
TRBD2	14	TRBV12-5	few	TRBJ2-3	TGTGCTAGTGGTGTCCGGGACTACACAGATACGCAGTATTTT	CASGVRDYTDTQYF
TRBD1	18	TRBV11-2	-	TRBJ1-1	TGTGCCAGCAGCCCGATTGCCCTGGTTGGGACAGGGAGTAAGGAAGCTTTCTTT	CASSPIALVGTGSKEAFF
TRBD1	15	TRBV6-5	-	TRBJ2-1	TGTGCCAGCAGTCAACAGGGGGGCTCCTACAATGAGCAGTTCTTC	CASSQQGGSYNEQFF
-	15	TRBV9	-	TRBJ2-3	TGTGCCAGCAACAGGGGGGGCGTTGTAACAGATACGCAGTATTTT	CASNRGGVVTDTQYF
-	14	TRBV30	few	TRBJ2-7	TGTGCCTGGAGTTACCAGGGGTCTTCCTACGAGCAGTACTTC	CAWSYQGSSYEQYF
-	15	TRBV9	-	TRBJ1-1	TGTGCCAGCAGCGTAGGGACAGTCCAAAACACTGAAGCTTTCTTT	CASSVGTVQNTEAFF
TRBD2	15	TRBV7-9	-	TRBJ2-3	TGTGCCAGCAGCTTAAGGGAGGGGATAAGAGATACGCAGTATTTT	CASSLREGIRDTQYF
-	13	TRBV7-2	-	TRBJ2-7	TGTGCCAGCAGCTTCGCCGGGGCCTACGAGCAGTACTTC	CASSFAGAYEQYF
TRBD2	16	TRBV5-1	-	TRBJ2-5	TGCGCCAGCAGCGGAACTAGCGGGGGGGGACAAGAGACCCAGTACTTC	CASSGTSGGGQETQYF
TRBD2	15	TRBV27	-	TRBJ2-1	TGTGCCAGCAGCAATCTAGCGGGGGGGGGCAATGAGCAGTTCTTC	CASSNLAGGGNEQFF
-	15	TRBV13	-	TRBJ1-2	TGTGCCAGCAGCTTAAAGTCAGGGGCAGTCTATGGCTACACCTTC	CASSLKSGAVYGYTF
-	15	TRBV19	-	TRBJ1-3	TGTGCCAGTATCGGGGGGACCAACCATGAAAACACCATATATTTT	CASIGGTNHENTIYF
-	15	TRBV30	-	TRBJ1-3	TGTGCCTGGCGGACAGTGTCTTCGTGGAGGAACACCATATATTTT	CAWRTVSSWRNTIYF
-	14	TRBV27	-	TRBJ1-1	TGTGCCAGCAGTCCGTGGACACTGAACACTGAAGCTTTCTTT	CASSPWTLNTEAFF
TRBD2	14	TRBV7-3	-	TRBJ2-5	TGTGCCAGCAGCCCTGGACTAGCAGGGGAGACCCAGTACTTC	CASSPGLAGETQYF
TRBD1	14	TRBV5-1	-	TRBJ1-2	TGCGCCAGCAGCTTGGCACAGGGGACCTATGGCTACACCTTC	CASSLAQGTYGYTF
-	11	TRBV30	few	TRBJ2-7	TGTGCCTGGAGTCGGGGAAACGAGCAGTACTTC	CAWSRGNEQYF
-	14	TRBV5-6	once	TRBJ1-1	TGTGCCAGCAGCTTGGGCGGGGGCGACACTGAAGCTTTCTTT	CASSLGGGDTEAFF
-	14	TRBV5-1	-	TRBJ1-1	TGCGCCAGCAGCGCAATGGACAGCACCAATGAAGCTTTCTTT	CASSAMDSTNEAFF
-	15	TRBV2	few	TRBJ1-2	TGTGCCAGCAGTGAAAGCAAGGGGCAGGGCTATGGCTACACCTTC	CASSESKGQGYGYTF
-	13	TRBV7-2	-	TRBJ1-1	TGTGCCAGCAGCCTCGACAGATACACTGAAGCTTTCTTT	CASSLDRYTEAFF
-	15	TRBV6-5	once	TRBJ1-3	TGTGCCAGCAGTTACGGAGGGTCATCAGGAAACACCATATATTTT	CASSYGGSSGNTIYF
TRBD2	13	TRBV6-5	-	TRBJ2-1	TGTGCCAGCAGTTCGGGGGGGCGGGGTGAGCAGTTCTTC	CASSSGGRGEQFF
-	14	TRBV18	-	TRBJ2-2	TGTGCCACCCGAGGGGACTCCCTAACCGGGGAGCTGTTTTTT	CATRGDSLTGELFF
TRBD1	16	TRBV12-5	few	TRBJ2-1	TGTGCTAGTGGTTTGCGGACAGGGGTGGGGTACAATGAGCAGTTCTTC	CASGLRTGVGYNEQFF
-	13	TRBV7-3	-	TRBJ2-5	TGTGCCAGCAGCTTAAGCGGGCCCGCAGCCCAGTACTTC	CASSLSGPAAQYF
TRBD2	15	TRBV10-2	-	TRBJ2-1	TGCGCCAGCACGCCCAGCGGGGGGGCCAGGGGTGAGCAGTTCTTC	CASTPSGGARGEQFF
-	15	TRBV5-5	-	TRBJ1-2	TGTGCCAGCAGCTTGGATGGACAATCTTTTTATGGCTACACCTTC	CASSLDGQSFYGYTF
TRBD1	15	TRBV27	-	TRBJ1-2	TGTGCCAGCAGGCTTGCCCGGACAGGGCCTTATGGCTACACCTTC	CASRLARTGPYGYTF
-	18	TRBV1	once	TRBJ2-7	TGCACCAGCAGCCAAGTTTGGAGCGCAGAAGCCTTCACCTACGAGCAGTACTTC	CTSSQVWSAEAFTYEQYF
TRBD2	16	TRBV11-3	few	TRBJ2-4	TGTGCCAGCAGCCCCCACCGCGGGGGGCGCAAAAACATTCAGTACTTC	CASSPHRGGRKNIQYF
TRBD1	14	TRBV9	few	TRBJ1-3	TGTGCCAGCAGCGCTGGGACAGAAGGAAACACCATATATTTT	CASSAGTEGNTIYF
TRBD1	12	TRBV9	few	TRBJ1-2	TGTGCCAGCGGACAGGGGGACTATGGCTACACCTTC	CASGQGDYGYTF
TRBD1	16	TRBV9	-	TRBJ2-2	TGTGCCAGCAGCGTACAAGGCGCCAGGGGGACCGGGGAGCTGTTTTTT	CASSVQGARGTGELFF